These T cell receptor beta chains were read from a single sample in a study of T cell repertoires in cytomegalovirus infection. Their recognized antigens are unknown. Each CDR3 protein is one row after TCRdb ran MiXCR on the reads. The repertoire holds roughly 920,000 distinct CDR3 sequences, with roughly 30% as singletons. The source was cultured CD8+ T cells from PBMCs, collected from culture after CMV antigen stimulation. The receptors shown here come from a human donor in good health (CMV status not recorded). Some clones in this sample may be carry-over from other donors' samples. The CDR3 runs from the conserved cysteine through the conserved F or W. A D gene is named only where the DNA matches it firmly. Some rows mark clone size as missing; the rest say once, few, many or name a class of expanded clone.

V gene	J gene	clone size	D gene	CDR3 DNA	CDR3 protein
TRBV12-3/TRBV12-4	TRBJ2-2	few	NA	TGTGCCAGCAGGCCAGTACAGGGTAGGGCCGGGGAGCTGTTTTTT	CASRPVQGRAGELFF
TRBV6-6	TRBJ2-2	few	TRBD1	TGTGCCACTGCCACAGGGGGTAACACCGGGGAGCTGTTTTTT	CATATGGNTGELFF
TRBV6-2/TRBV6-3	TRBJ2-1	NA	TRBD1	TGTGCCAGCAGGGACAGGGGGAGGAACAATGAGCAGTTCTTC	CASRDRGRNNEQFF
TRBV4-1	TRBJ1-2	few	TRBD1	TGCGCCAGCAGCCAAGGGACAGGGGGCTTTGGCTACACCTTC	CASSQGTGGFGYTF
TRBV27	TRBJ2-5	few	TRBD1	TGTGCCAGCAGTACTGGACAGGCGATAAAGACCCAGTACTTC	CASSTGQAIKTQYF
TRBV7-8	TRBJ2-1	many	TRBD2	TGTGCCAGCAGTTTACTCCTAGCGGGGGGGCCTACAGATGAGCAGTTCTTC	CASSLLLAGGPTDEQFF
TRBV15	TRBJ1-2	few	NA	TGTGCCACCAGCAGAGATCGGGGGCGGCTGAACTATGGCTACACCTTC	CATSRDRGRLNYGYTF
TRBV27	TRBJ1-5	NA	TRBD1	TGTGCCAGCAGTTCCGGACAGGGACCTCAGCCCCAGCATTTT	CASSSGQGPQPQHF
TRBV7-9	TRBJ2-3	NA	TRBD2	TGTGCCAGCAGCTTAGGCCAGCGGGGGGGCCAAGATACGCAGTATTTT	CASSLGQRGGQDTQYF
TRBV7-6	TRBJ2-3	many	NA	TGTGCCAGCAGCTTAGGTATCGGCCGGATTCCTAGCACAGATACGCAGTATTTT	CASSLGIGRIPSTDTQYF
TRBV27	TRBJ1-2	NA	NA	TGTGCCAGCAGCCGATCTCAGGGGTCATCATACTATGGCTACACCTTC	CASSRSQGSSYYGYTF
TRBV7-6	TRBJ2-6	NA	NA	TGTGCCAGCAGCGACCGGACCGAGAGCTCTGGGGCCAACGTCCTGACTTTC	CASSDRTESSGANVLTF
TRBV4-1	TRBJ2-1	NA	TRBD2	TGCGCCAGCAGCCAACTAGCGGGGGAGCCCTCTCCATACAATGAGCAGTTCTTC	CASSQLAGEPSPYNEQFF
TRBV7-6	TRBJ1-4	NA	NA	TGTGCCAGCAGCTTATTCCCCGACGTGAATGAAAAACTGTTTTTT	CASSLFPDVNEKLFF
TRBV19	TRBJ2-1	few	NA	TGTGCCAGTAGTCTGCCAGGGTCCCACAATGAGCAGTTCTTC	CASSLPGSHNEQFF
TRBV6-1	TRBJ1-6	few	TRBD1	TGTGCCAGCACCAAAAAGCCAGGGGGGCCAGGGGGTAATTCACCCCTCCACTTT	CASTKKPGGPGGNSPLHF
TRBV7-9	TRBJ2-2	many	NA	TGTGCCAGCAGCTTAGGGTCAGCCGGGGAGCTGTTTTTT	CASSLGSAGELFF
TRBV12-3/TRBV12-4	TRBJ2-1	NA	NA	TGTGCCAGCAGTTTGGGGGACATTGAGCAGTTCTTC	CASSLGDIEQFF
TRBV7-8	TRBJ2-3	many	TRBD1	TGTGCCAGCAGCTTAGGGGGACAGTTTTTCACAGATACGCAGTATTTT	CASSLGGQFFTDTQYF
TRBV15	TRBJ2-1	NA	TRBD1	TGTGCCACCAGCAGCCCCCCCTCGGGACAGCACAATGAGCAGTTCTTC	CATSSPPSGQHNEQFF
TRBV7-2	TRBJ1-2	many	NA	TGTGCCAGCAGGCTCACAGTACCCTATGGCTACACCTTC	CASRLTVPYGYTF
TRBV12-3/TRBV12-4	TRBJ2-7	many	NA	TGTGCCAGCAGCGCCACACGTAAGGCGGAGCAGTACTTC	CASSATRKAEQYF
TRBV7-9	TRBJ1-5	many	TRBD1	TGTGCCAGCAGCTTTGGGGTGGACAGGGGCCATCAGCCCCAGCATTTT	CASSFGVDRGHQPQHF
TRBV10-3	TRBJ2-3	few	NA	TGTGCCATCAGTGAGATGGGGGTCTCGACGGATACGCAGTATTTT	CAISEMGVSTDTQYF
TRBV27	TRBJ2-7	few	TRBD1	TGTGCCAGCAAACCCGGGACAGGGACCTACGAGCAGTACTTC	CASKPGTGTYEQYF
TRBV5-1	TRBJ2-1	NA	NA	TGCGCCAGCAGCTTGGCTTTACCCGGGGCCGATGAGCAGTTCTTC	CASSLALPGADEQFF
TRBV6-1	TRBJ1-2	NA	NA	TGTGCCAGCAGTGATGGCCTGGGGGGTCCCTATGGCTACACCTTC	CASSDGLGGPYGYTF
TRBV11-2	TRBJ1-2	NA	NA	TGTGCCAGCAGCTTAGGTCCAGGGACTTCTGGCTACACCTTC	CASSLGPGTSGYTF
TRBV7-8	TRBJ2-1	many	TRBD1	TGTGCCAGCAGCCTAAACCCGGGACAGGGGTTCATCTTCTTC	CASSLNPGQGFIFF